This T cell receptor beta chain was sequenced for a study of cytotoxic CD8 clonotypes in ibrutinib-treated CLL. Study-level information: The authors obtained response samples at a median of about 13 months of treatment, range 6 to 36. Mean values per sample were 255,043 productive templates and under 100,000 productive rearrangements.

Investigators sought sequencing depths of between 1 in 200,000 and 1 in 1 million T cells. Assay used: immunoSEQ multiplex PCR; TCRdb lists only in-frame clones, some missing. The repertoire holds 150,000 or so clones, with 70% to 80% as singletons. Germline CDR1 and CDR2: SEHNR and FQNEAQ (reference sequence). V was cut by 5 bases and J by 4 bases, with 15 bases left in between. The CDR3 is 14 residues long. The chain is built from TRBV7-9 and TRBJ2-7; TRBD1 might be the D (7 bases). The sample was PBMCs, taken after 12 months of ibrutinib treatment. This clonotype originated in a human donor with chronic lymphocytic leukemia. CDR3 region: CASSLPGGGYEQYF. CDR3 nucleotides: TGTGCCAGCAGCCTACCAGGGGGAGGTTACGAGCAGTACTTC.